The clone carrying this T cell receptor beta chain was seen at least ten times. The V gene lost 3 bases and the J gene lost 2 bases, with 8 bases spanning the gap. CDR3 length: 13 amino acids. From germline, CDR1 is SGHAT and CDR2 FQNNGV. Diagnosis rested on symptoms, serum thyroxine and TRAb, thyroid ultrasound, and orbital computed tomography. There were TCR beta CDR3 regions amplified from RNA transcripts. HTBI primers were used for first-round RT-PCR of the TCR CDR3. TCRdb called the multiplex PCR reads again in MiXCR, with one record for every CDR3 protein. The table has more than 650,000 distinct CDR3 sequences, 14% seen once. The data derive from a study of T cells in Graves' hyperthyroidism and ophthalmopathy.

This sequence was found in a woman between 18 and 30 years old with Graves' hyperthyroidism. The source material was blood. This rearrangement joins TRBV11-2 to TRBJ2-7; D may be TRBD1 (6 bases). The CDR3 spells CASSLRQAYEQYF. The CDR3 DNA follows: TGTGCCAGCAGCTTGAGACAGGCCTACGAGCAGTACTTC.